This TCR beta chain was retrieved from a study of blood T cell repertoires in COVID-19. Study context: Some COVID-19 samples were acute and others convalescent; all came from the United States, Italy and Spain. Nucleic acid was either cDNA or gDNA, and it came from T cells, B-cell-depleted T cells, or PBMCs.

Clones were sequenced by immunoSEQ multiplex PCR, and TCRdb holds only the in-frame ones, with some missing. The sample consists of some 150,000 clones, approximately 90% of them appearing once. Residents of about two dozen US areas, aged about 18 to 95 years, made up the participants. Germline CDR1 and CDR2: MGHRA and YSYEKL. The CDR3 spans 15 residues. J was trimmed by 10 bases and V by 3 bases; bases with no gene match: 9. This chain uses TRBV4-1 with TRBJ1-6; 7 bases line up with TRBD1. What was sequenced was PBMCs or T cells enriched from blood (not recorded which). This clonotype was sampled from a woman under 30 who had recovered from COVID-19. The DNA for the CDR3 is TGCGCCAGCAGCCAGCTAGACAGGGTTGAATCACCCCTCCACTTT. This gives the protein CASSQLDRVESPLHF.